These 3 T cell receptor beta chains came from one sample sequenced in a study of T cells in Graves' hyperthyroidism and ophthalmopathy. Template material for amplifying TCR beta CDR3 regions consisted of RNA transcripts. Carried out on the TCR CDR3, a first-round RT-PCR used the HTBI primer set. TCRdb independently ran MiXCR on the multiplex PCR reads; one entry per CDR3 protein. The sample consists of hundreds of thousands of distinct CDR3 sequences, about 14% of them appearing once. The sequenced material came from blood. All receptors derive from a man aged 18 to 30 with Graves' ophthalmopathy.

This clonotype was observed many times. The J gene is TRBJ2-3, the V gene TRBV12-3 or TRBV12-4; D uncertain. CDR3 length: 14 amino acids. Trimming took 5 bases from V and 1 from J, leaving 10 bases between them. DNA for the CDR3: TGTGCCAGCAGTCAGATATATCGCACAGATACGCAGTATTTT. Amino acid sequence: CASSQIYRTDTQYF.

The chain joins TRBV12-3 or TRBV12-4 to TRBJ2-7; no firm D call. The CDR3 spans 13 residues. The V end lost 6 bases, the J end lost 2 bases, and 11 bases lay between the germline ends. The CDR3: CASRISTAYEQYF. CDR3 DNA sequence: TGTGCCAGCAGAATTTCAACGGCCTACGAGCAGTACTTC.

This clonotype appeared many times. The chain links TRBV10-3 to TRBJ2-5, with D unclear. CDR1 is ENHRY and CDR2 is SYGVKD in the germline V gene. V lost 2 bases and J 2 bases, leaving 9 bases between the germline ends. The CDR3 runs to 14 residues. The CDR3 sequence: CAISERTRQETQYF. The CDR3 region has the DNA TGTGCCATCAGTGAGAGGACCAGACAAGAGACCCAGTACTTC.